The rows below give T cell receptor beta chains drawn from one sample of a study of shared T cell receptors in the human thymus. Here immunoSEQ multiplex PCR was the method, and the copy in TCRdb shows in-frame clones only, minus some. Among about 660,000 clones listed, around 87% were seen once. This sample was also put to use in a study of human thymus T cells.

The sequencing input was thymocytes. These receptors came from a boy under three years old with a congenital heart defect. CDR3s include the opening cysteine and the closing phenylalanine or tryptophan. Fields, in order: V gene, clone size, J gene, D gene, CDR3 DNA, CDR3 protein. A D gene is named only where the DNA matches it firmly. Expanded clones are given a class, and other clones once, few, many or no size at all.

V gene: TRBV14
clone size: once
J gene: TRBJ2-7
D gene: TRBD1
CDR3 DNA: TGTGCCAGCAGCCAAGCTATTCCGGGACAGTCGGACGAGCAGTACTTC
CDR3 protein: CASSQAIPGQSDEQYF

V gene: TRBV2
clone size: NA
J gene: TRBJ1-1
D gene: TRBD1
CDR3 DNA: TGTGCCAGCAGTGACTGGGACAGGGTCCCTCGTTGGACTAGGGGTGAAGCTTTCTTT
CDR3 protein: CASSDWDRVPRWTRGEAFF

V gene: TRBV28
clone size: NA
J gene: TRBJ1-5
D gene: NA
CDR3 DNA: TGTGCCAGCAGTTCTCCCAGACAGGAGAAGGGTAAGCCCCAGCATTTT
CDR3 protein: CASSSPRQEKGKPQHF

V gene: TRBV5-1
clone size: NA
J gene: TRBJ2-2
D gene: TRBD1
CDR3 DNA: TGCGCCAGCAGCTCCTTGACAGGGTCGGGCGGGGAGCTGTTTTTT
CDR3 protein: CASSSLTGSGGELFF

V gene: TRBV19
clone size: NA
J gene: TRBJ1-6
D gene: NA
CDR3 DNA: TGTGCCAGTAGTAGCGACAGGAATTCACCCCTCCACTTT
CDR3 protein: CASSSDRNSPLHF

V gene: TRBV5-6
clone size: NA
J gene: TRBJ2-7
D gene: NA
CDR3 DNA: TGTGCCAGCAGCCGCATTGGGGGCAGGGGGGCGGACGAGCAGTACTTC
CDR3 protein: CASSRIGGRGADEQYF

V gene: TRBV11-2
clone size: few
J gene: TRBJ1-2
D gene: TRBD1
CDR3 DNA: TGTGCCAGCAGCTTAGTACAGGGGGCAGGTGGCTACACCTTC
CDR3 protein: CASSLVQGAGGYTF

V gene: TRBV15
clone size: NA
J gene: TRBJ2-4
D gene: NA
CDR3 DNA: TGTGCCACCAGCAGAGCCGGACAGCTAAGTAAAAACATTCAGTACTTC
CDR3 protein: CATSRAGQLSKNIQYF

V gene: TRBV5-8
clone size: once
J gene: TRBJ1-2
D gene: NA
CDR3 DNA: TGTGCCAGCAGCTTTGCGGGATCGGGGGGCTACACCTTC
CDR3 protein: CASSFAGSGGYTF

V gene: TRBV5-8
clone size: NA
J gene: TRBJ2-5
D gene: NA
CDR3 DNA: TGTGCCAGCACCGCCCCACTAGTAGCAGAGACCCAGTACTTC
CDR3 protein: CASTAPLVAETQYF

V gene: TRBV19
clone size: NA
J gene: TRBJ1-5
D gene: TRBD1
CDR3 DNA: TGTGCCAGTAGTATCCCAGGGGGCAGACAGCCCCAGCATTTT
CDR3 protein: CASSIPGGRQPQHF

V gene: TRBV5-4
clone size: NA
J gene: TRBJ2-7
D gene: TRBD2
CDR3 DNA: TGTGCCAGCAGCGTCACAGGGGCGCCCGGACTAGCGACTGATGCCTACGAGCAGTACTTC
CDR3 protein: CASSVTGAPGLATDAYEQYF

V gene: TRBV19
clone size: NA
J gene: TRBJ2-6
D gene: NA
CDR3 DNA: TGTGCCAGTACCCACCTCGGGGGGGCCAACGTCCTGACTTTC
CDR3 protein: CASTHLGGANVLTF

V gene: TRBV10-2
clone size: NA
J gene: TRBJ2-7
D gene: NA
CDR3 DNA: TGCGCCAGCATGCCCCTGACGGACAGCTCTCTCTACGAGCAGTACTTC
CDR3 protein: CASMPLTDSSLYEQYF

V gene: TRBV7-9
clone size: once
J gene: TRBJ1-2
D gene: NA
CDR3 DNA: TGTGCCAGCAGCCCCACGGGTTCGGCAGGCGGGTACTATGGCTACACCTTC
CDR3 protein: CASSPTGSAGGYYGYTF

V gene: TRBV7-2
clone size: NA
J gene: TRBJ1-5
D gene: NA
CDR3 DNA: TGTGCCAGCAGCGACACAGGAAATCAGCCCCAGCATTTT
CDR3 protein: CASSDTGNQPQHF

V gene: TRBV13
clone size: NA
J gene: TRBJ2-5
D gene: NA
CDR3 DNA: TGTGCCAGCAGCGACGGGCTCGGAGCGCGGGTTGAGCAAGAGACCCAGTACTTC
CDR3 protein: CASSDGLGARVEQETQYF

V gene: TRBV20-1
clone size: NA
J gene: TRBJ1-1
D gene: NA
CDR3 DNA: TGCAGTGACAGGGCGTCCACTGAAGCTTTCTTT
CDR3 protein: CSDRASTEAFF

V gene: TRBV9
clone size: NA
J gene: TRBJ2-1
D gene: TRBD2
CDR3 DNA: TGTGCCAGCAGCGGGTCATTTAGCGGGATTAATGAGCAGTTCTTC
CDR3 protein: CASSGSFSGINEQFF

V gene: TRBV29-1
clone size: NA
J gene: TRBJ2-3
D gene: TRBD2
CDR3 DNA: TGCAGCGTTGAAGAAATCGCGCGGGGGGGCTACAAGGGCACAGATACGCAGTATTTT
CDR3 protein: CSVEEIARGGYKGTDTQYF

V gene: TRBV29-1
clone size: once
J gene: TRBJ1-6
D gene: NA
CDR3 DNA: TGCAGCGTATCACAGGGAATGGGTTCACCCCTCCACTTT
CDR3 protein: CSVSQGMGSPLHF

V gene: TRBV7-2
clone size: NA
J gene: TRBJ1-5
D gene: TRBD1
CDR3 DNA: TGTGCCAGCAGCGTAAACAGGGGTAGAAGGCAGCCCCAGCATTTT
CDR3 protein: CASSVNRGRRQPQHF

V gene: TRBV27
clone size: NA
J gene: TRBJ2-2
D gene: NA
CDR3 DNA: TGTGCCAGCAGTTATGCCTTCGGCGGGGAGCTGTTTTTT
CDR3 protein: CASSYAFGGELFF

V gene: TRBV5-1
clone size: NA
J gene: TRBJ2-1
D gene: TRBD1
CDR3 DNA: TGCGCCAGCGGGACAGGGGGACGGGCCAACAATGAGCAGTTCTTC
CDR3 protein: CASGTGGRANNEQFF

V gene: TRBV7-8
clone size: NA
J gene: TRBJ1-5
D gene: NA
CDR3 DNA: TGTGCCAGCAGTAACCGGGACAAGGATCAGCCCCAGCATTTT
CDR3 protein: CASSNRDKDQPQHF

V gene: TRBV7-9
clone size: NA
J gene: TRBJ2-4
D gene: TRBD2
CDR3 DNA: TGTGCCAGCAGCTCACTAGCGGGAGGGTTGGAAGCCAAAAACATTCAGTACTTC
CDR3 protein: CASSSLAGGLEAKNIQYF

V gene: TRBV25-1
clone size: NA
J gene: TRBJ2-1
D gene: NA
CDR3 DNA: TGTGCCAGCAGTGCCCTTCCACCAAAGGGGCTCGATGATGAGCAGTTCTTC
CDR3 protein: CASSALPPKGLDDEQFF

V gene: TRBV6-5
clone size: once
J gene: TRBJ2-1
D gene: NA
CDR3 DNA: TGTGCCAGCAGTGGAGGCCATAATGAGCAGTTCTTC
CDR3 protein: CASSGGHNEQFF

V gene: TRBV9
clone size: NA
J gene: TRBJ2-3
D gene: NA
CDR3 DNA: TGTGCCAGCAGCGTAGTCTCCAGCACAGATACGCAGTATTTT
CDR3 protein: CASSVVSSTDTQYF

V gene: TRBV14
clone size: NA
J gene: TRBJ1-4
D gene: NA
CDR3 DNA: TGTGCCAGCAGCCGAGGGGGTAATGAAAAACTGTTTTTT
CDR3 protein: CASSRGGNEKLFF

V gene: TRBV5-1
clone size: NA
J gene: TRBJ2-3
D gene: TRBD2
CDR3 DNA: TGCGCCAGCAGCCCCTCCTTAGCGGGTGGCACAGATACGCAGTATTTT
CDR3 protein: CASSPSLAGGTDTQYF

V gene: TRBV27
clone size: NA
J gene: TRBJ2-7
D gene: TRBD2
CDR3 DNA: TGTGCCAGCAGCAACTTGGGTCGGGGGGAAGCCTACGAGCAGTACTTC
CDR3 protein: CASSNLGRGEAYEQYF

V gene: TRBV27
clone size: NA
J gene: TRBJ1-6
D gene: NA
CDR3 DNA: TGTGCCAGCAGTACGCACCGGGGGGATTCACCCCTCCACTTT
CDR3 protein: CASSTHRGDSPLHF

V gene: TRBV6-5
clone size: NA
J gene: TRBJ2-7
D gene: NA
CDR3 DNA: TGTGCCAGCAGCGACAAAAGTTTCACCTCCTACGAGCAGTACTTC
CDR3 protein: CASSDKSFTSYEQYF

V gene: TRBV7-9
clone size: NA
J gene: TRBJ2-5
D gene: TRBD1
CDR3 DNA: TGTGCCAGCAGCTCGCGGGACAGGGGATTGGGGGAGACCCAGTACTTC
CDR3 protein: CASSSRDRGLGETQYF

V gene: TRBV6-5
clone size: NA
J gene: TRBJ1-1
D gene: NA
CDR3 DNA: TGTGCCAGCAGTGGAGGGACGGGGAACACTGAAGCTTTCTTT
CDR3 protein: CASSGGTGNTEAFF

V gene: TRBV11-2
clone size: NA
J gene: TRBJ2-2
D gene: NA
CDR3 DNA: TGTGCCAGCAGCTTAAGTAGTGGTCTAGACTCGGACACCGGGGAGCTGTTTTTT
CDR3 protein: CASSLSSGLDSDTGELFF

V gene: TRBV10-3
clone size: NA
J gene: TRBJ2-3
D gene: TRBD2
CDR3 DNA: TGTGCCATCAGTGGACTAGCGGGGGCAGATACGCAGTATTTT
CDR3 protein: CAISGLAGADTQYF

V gene: TRBV7-6
clone size: NA
J gene: TRBJ2-3
D gene: TRBD2
CDR3 DNA: TGTGCCAGCAGCTTATTCCCCTGGATGGGTAGCGGGACTGGAGATACGCAGTATTTT
CDR3 protein: CASSLFPWMGSGTGDTQYF

V gene: TRBV2
clone size: NA
J gene: TRBJ1-3
D gene: NA
CDR3 DNA: TGTGCCAGCAGCCGAACAGGGACATACTCTGGAAACACCATATATTTT
CDR3 protein: CASSRTGTYSGNTIYF

V gene: TRBV4-3
clone size: NA
J gene: TRBJ2-1
D gene: TRBD1
CDR3 DNA: TGCGCCAGCCACCCTGGGACAGGGGGCGGGAATGAGCAGTTCTTC
CDR3 protein: CASHPGTGGGNEQFF

V gene: TRBV4-1
clone size: NA
J gene: TRBJ1-4
D gene: NA
CDR3 DNA: TGCGCCAGCAGCCAAGACGGGACTACTAATGAAAAACTGTTTTTT
CDR3 protein: CASSQDGTTNEKLFF

V gene: TRBV1
clone size: NA
J gene: TRBJ1-2
D gene: NA
CDR3 DNA: TGCACCAGCAGCCAAGACGGACAGAAGGGCCTCGCTCCCTATGGCTACACCTTC
CDR3 protein: CTSSQDGQKGLAPYGYTF

V gene: TRBV5-8
clone size: NA
J gene: TRBJ2-1
D gene: TRBD2
CDR3 DNA: TGTGCCAGCAGCTTGGTATTTAGCGGGAGCTCCTACAATGAGCAGTTCTTC
CDR3 protein: CASSLVFSGSSYNEQFF

V gene: TRBV16
clone size: few
J gene: TRBJ1-2
D gene: NA
CDR3 DNA: TGTGCCAGCAGCCATCGGCTAGACAGGCAAGGCTACACCTTC
CDR3 protein: CASSHRLDRQGYTF

V gene: TRBV2
clone size: NA
J gene: TRBJ2-7
D gene: NA
CDR3 DNA: TGTGCCAGCACTAGAGGCCACGAGCAGTACTTC
CDR3 protein: CASTRGHEQYF

V gene: TRBV5-1
clone size: NA
J gene: TRBJ1-2
D gene: NA
CDR3 DNA: TGCGCCAGCAGCTTGGGGCCGGAGGCTAACTATGGCTACACCTTC
CDR3 protein: CASSLGPEANYGYTF